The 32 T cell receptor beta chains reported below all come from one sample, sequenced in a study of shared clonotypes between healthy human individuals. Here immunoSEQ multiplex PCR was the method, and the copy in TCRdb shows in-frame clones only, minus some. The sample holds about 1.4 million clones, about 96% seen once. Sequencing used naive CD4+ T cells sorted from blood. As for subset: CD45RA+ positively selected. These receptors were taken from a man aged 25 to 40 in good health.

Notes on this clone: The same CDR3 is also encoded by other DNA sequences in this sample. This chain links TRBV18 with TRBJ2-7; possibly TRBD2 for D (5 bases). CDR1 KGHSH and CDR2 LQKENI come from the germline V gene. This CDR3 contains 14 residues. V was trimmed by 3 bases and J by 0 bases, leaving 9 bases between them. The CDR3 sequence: CASSPGASSYEQYF. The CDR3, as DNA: TGTGCCAGCTCACCGGGAGCGAGCTCCTACGAGCAGTACTTC.

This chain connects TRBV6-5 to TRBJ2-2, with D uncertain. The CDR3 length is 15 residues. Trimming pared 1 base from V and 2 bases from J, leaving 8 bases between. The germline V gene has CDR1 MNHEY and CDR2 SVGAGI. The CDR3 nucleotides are TGTGCCAGCAGTTACTGGTTTCGAAACACCGGGGAGCTGTTTTTT. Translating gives CASSYWFRNTGELFF.

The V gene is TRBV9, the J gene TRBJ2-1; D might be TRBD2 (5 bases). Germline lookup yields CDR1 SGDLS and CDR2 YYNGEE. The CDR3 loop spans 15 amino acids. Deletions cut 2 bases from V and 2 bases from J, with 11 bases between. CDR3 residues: CASSVRSGTYNEQFF. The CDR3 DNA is TGTGCCAGCAGCGTTAGAAGCGGAACCTACAATGAGCAGTTCTTC.

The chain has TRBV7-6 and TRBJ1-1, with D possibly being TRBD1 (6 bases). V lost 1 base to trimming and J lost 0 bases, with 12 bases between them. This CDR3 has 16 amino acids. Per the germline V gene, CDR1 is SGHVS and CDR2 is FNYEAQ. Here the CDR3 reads CASSLVRGELNTEAFF. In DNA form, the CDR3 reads TGTGCCAGCAGCTTAGTCAGGGGCGAATTGAACACTGAAGCTTTCTTT. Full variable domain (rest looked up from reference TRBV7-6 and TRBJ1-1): GAGVSQSPRYKVTKRGQDVALRCDPISGHVSLYWYRQALGQGPEFLTYFNYEAQQDKSGLPNDRFSAERPEGSISTLTIQRTEQRDSAMYRCASSLVRGELNTEAFFGQGTRLTVV.

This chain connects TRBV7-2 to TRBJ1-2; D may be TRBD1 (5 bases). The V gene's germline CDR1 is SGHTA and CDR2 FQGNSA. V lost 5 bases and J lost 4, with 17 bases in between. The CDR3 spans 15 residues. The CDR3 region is CASSPRQSVGYGYTF. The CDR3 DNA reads TGTGCCAGCAGCCCAAGACAGAGTGTGGGCTATGGCTACACCTTC.

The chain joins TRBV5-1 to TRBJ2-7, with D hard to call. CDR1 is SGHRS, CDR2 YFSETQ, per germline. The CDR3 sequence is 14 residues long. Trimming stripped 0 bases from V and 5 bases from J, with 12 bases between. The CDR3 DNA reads TGCGCCAGCAGCTTGGATTCGTTGGGTCACGAGCAGTACTTC. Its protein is CASSLDSLGHEQYF.

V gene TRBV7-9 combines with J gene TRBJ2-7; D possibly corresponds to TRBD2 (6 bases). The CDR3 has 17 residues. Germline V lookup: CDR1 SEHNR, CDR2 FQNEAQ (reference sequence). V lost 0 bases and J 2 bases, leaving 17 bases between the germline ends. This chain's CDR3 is CASSLAGSNRGPYEQYF. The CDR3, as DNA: TGTGCCAGCAGCTTAGCCGGGAGCAACCGAGGGCCCTACGAGCAGTACTTC.

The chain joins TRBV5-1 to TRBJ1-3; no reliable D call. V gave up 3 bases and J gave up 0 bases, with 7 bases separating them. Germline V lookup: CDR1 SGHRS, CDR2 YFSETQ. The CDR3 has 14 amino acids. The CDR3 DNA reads TGCGCCAGCAGCTCAGAGGGCTCTGGAAACACCATATATTTT. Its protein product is CASSSEGSGNTIYF.

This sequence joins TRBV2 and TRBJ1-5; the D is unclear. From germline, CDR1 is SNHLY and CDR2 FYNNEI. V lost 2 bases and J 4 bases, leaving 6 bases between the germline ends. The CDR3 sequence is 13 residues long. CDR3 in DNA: TGTGCCAGCAGTGAATGGGCGAATCAGCCCCAGCATTTT. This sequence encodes CASSEWANQPQHF.

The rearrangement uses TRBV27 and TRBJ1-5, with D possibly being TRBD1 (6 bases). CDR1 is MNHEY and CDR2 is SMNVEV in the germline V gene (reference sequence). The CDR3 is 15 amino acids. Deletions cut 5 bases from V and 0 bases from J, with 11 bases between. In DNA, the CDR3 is TGTGCCAGCAGTCAGGGGCCGGTTAGCAATCAGCCCCAGCATTTT. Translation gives CASSQGPVSNQPQHF.

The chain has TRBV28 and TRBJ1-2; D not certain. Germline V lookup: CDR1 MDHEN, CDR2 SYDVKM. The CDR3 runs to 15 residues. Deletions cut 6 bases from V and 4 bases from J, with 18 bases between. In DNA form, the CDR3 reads TGTGCCAGCAGACCCCCGGGTCCAGCCCTCTATGGCTACACCTTC. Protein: CASRPPGPALYGYTF.

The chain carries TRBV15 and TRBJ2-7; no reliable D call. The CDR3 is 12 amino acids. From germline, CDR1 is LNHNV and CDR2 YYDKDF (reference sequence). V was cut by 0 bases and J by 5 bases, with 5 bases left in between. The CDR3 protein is CATSRDLHEQYF. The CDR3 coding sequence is TGTGCCACCAGCAGAGACCTGCACGAGCAGTACTTC.

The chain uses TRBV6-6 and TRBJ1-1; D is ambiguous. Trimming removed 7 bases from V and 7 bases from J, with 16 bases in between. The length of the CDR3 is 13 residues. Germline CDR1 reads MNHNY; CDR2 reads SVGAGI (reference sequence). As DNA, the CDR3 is TGTGCCAGCACCACCGGCTTTGGGAGTGAAGCTTTCTTT. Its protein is CASTTGFGSEAFF.

Written as DNA, the CDR3 is TGTGCCAGCAGGGCCGCGATCGGGTGGGGTGAAGCTTTCTTT. Its translation: CASRAAIGWGEAFF. J is TRBJ1-1 and V is TRBV2; D remains unclear. Germline V gene lookup returns CDR1 SNHLY and CDR2 FYNNEI. Trimming left V 6 bases short and J 7 bases short, with 18 bases between. The CDR3 consists of 14 residues. The full variable domain, completed using reference TRBV2 and TRBJ1-1, is EPEVTQTPSHQVTQMGQEVILRCVPISNHLYFYWYRQILGQKVEFLVSFYNNEISEKSEIFDDQFSVERPDGSNFTLKIRSTKLEDSAMYFCASRAAIGWGEAFFGQGTRLTVV.

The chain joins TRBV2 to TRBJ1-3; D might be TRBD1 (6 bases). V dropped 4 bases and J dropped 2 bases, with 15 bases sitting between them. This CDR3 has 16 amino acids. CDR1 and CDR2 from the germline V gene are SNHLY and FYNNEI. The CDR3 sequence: CASSAVRGAAGNTIYF. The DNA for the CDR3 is TGTGCCAGCAGTGCGGTCAGGGGCGCGGCTGGAAACACCATATATTTT.

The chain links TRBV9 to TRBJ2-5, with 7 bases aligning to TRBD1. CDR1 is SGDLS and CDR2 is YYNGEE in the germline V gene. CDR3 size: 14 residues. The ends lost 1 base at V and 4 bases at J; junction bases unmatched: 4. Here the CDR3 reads CASSVRQGVETQYF. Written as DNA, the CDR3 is TGTGCCAGCAGCGTACGACAGGGCGTAGAGACCCAGTACTTC.

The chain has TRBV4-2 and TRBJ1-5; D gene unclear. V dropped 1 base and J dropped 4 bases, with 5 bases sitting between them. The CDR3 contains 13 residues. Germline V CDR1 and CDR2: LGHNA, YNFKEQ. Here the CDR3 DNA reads TGTGCCAGCAGCCAAGCTATGAATCAGCCCCAGCATTTT. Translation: CASSQAMNQPQHF.

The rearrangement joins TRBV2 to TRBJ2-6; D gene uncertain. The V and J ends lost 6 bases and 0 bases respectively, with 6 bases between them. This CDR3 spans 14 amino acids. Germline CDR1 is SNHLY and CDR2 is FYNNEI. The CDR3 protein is CASRRVSGANVLTF. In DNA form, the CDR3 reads TGTGCCAGCAGAAGGGTCTCTGGGGCCAACGTCCTGACTTTC.

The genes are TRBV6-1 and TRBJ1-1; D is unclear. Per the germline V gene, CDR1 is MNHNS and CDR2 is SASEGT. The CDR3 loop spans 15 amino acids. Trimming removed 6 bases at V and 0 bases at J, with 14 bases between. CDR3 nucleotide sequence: TGTGCCAGCAGCCCCCTGATCCCCATGAACACTGAAGCTTTCTTT. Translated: CASSPLIPMNTEAFF.

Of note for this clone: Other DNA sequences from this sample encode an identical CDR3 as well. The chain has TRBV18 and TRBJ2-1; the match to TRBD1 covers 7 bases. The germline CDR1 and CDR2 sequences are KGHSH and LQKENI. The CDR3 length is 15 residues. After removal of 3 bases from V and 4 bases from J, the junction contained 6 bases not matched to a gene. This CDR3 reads CASSPTGLSYNEQFF. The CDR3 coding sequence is TGTGCCAGCTCACCGACAGGGTTAAGTTACAATGAGCAGTTCTTC.

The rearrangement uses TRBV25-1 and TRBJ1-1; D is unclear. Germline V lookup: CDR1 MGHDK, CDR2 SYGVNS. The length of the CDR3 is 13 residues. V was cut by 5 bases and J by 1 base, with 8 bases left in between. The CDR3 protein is CASSSPWNTEAFF. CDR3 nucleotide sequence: TGTGCCAGCAGTTCCCCATGGAACACTGAAGCTTTCTTT.

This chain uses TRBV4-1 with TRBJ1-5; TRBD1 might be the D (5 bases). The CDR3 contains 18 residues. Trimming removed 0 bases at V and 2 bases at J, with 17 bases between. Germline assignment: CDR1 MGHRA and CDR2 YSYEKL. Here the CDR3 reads CASSQDPPGGAGNQPQHF. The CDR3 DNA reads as TGCGCCAGCAGCCAAGATCCCCCCGGAGGGGCAGGCAATCAGCCCCAGCATTTT.

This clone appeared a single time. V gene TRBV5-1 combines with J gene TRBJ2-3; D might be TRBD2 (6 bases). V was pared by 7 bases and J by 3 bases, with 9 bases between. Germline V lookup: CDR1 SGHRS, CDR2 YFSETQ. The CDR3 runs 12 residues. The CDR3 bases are TGCGCCAGCGGGACTGGGACAGATACGCAGTATTTT. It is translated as CASGTGTDTQYF. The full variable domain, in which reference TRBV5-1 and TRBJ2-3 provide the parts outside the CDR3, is KAGVTQTPRYLIKTRGQQVTLSCSPISGHRSVSWYQQTPGQGLQFLFEYFSETQRNKGNFPGRFSGRQFSNSRSEMNVSTLELGDSALYLCASGTGTDTQYFGPGTRLTVL.

CDR3 DNA sequence: TGCAGCGTTGAAGCCCCTGCCGGGACTAGCAGACGCAATGAGCAGTTCTTC. This codes for CSVEAPAGTSRRNEQFF. This chain connects TRBV29-1 to TRBJ2-1, with TRBD2 matching over 9 bases. With 1 base clipped from V and 6 bases from J, the junction kept 13 bases outside the gene matches. This CDR3 comprises 17 residues. Germline lookup yields CDR1 SQVTM and CDR2 ANQGSEA.

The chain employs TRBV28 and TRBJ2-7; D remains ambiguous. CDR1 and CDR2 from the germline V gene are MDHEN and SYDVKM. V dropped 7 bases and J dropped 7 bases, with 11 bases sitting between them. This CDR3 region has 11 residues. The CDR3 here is CASTTFLEQYF. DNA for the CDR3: TGTGCCAGCACAACTTTTTTAGAGCAGTACTTC. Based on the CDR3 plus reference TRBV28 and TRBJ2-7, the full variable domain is DVKVTQSSRYLVKRTGEKVFLECVQDMDHENMFWYRQDPGLGLRLIYFSYDVKMKEKGDIPEGYSVSREKKERFSLILESASTNQTSMYLCASTTFLEQYFGPGTRLTVT.

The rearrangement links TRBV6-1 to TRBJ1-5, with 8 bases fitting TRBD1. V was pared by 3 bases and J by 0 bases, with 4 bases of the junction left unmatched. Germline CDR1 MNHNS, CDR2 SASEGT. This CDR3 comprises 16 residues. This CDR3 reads CASSDPGQVSNQPQHF. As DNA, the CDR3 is TGTGCCAGCAGTGATCCGGGACAGGTTAGCAATCAGCCCCAGCATTTT.

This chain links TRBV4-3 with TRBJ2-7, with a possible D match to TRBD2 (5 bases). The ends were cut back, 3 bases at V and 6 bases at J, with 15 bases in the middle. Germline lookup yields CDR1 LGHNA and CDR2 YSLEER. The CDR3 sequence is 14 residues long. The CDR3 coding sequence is TGCGCCAGCAGCCACCGCCCACCAGGAGGCGAGCAGTACTTC. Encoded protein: CASSHRPPGGEQYF.

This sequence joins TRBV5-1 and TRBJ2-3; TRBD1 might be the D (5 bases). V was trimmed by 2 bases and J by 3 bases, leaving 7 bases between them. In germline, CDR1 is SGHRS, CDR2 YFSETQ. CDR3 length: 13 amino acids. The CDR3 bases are TGCGCCAGCAGCTTCAGGGATACAGATACGCAGTATTTT. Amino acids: CASSFRDTDTQYF.

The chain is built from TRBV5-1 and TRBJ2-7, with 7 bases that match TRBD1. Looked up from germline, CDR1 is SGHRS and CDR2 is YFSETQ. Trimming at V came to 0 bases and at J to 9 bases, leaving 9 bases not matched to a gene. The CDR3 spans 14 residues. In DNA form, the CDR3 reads TGCGCCAGCAGCTTGGGGGACAGCGCCTTAGGGCAGTACTTC. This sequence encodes CASSLGDSALGQYF.

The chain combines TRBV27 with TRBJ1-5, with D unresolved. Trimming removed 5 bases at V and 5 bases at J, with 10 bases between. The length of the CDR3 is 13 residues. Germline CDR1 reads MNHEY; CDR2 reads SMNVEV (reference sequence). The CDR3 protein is CASSLREYQPQHF. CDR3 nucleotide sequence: TGTGCCAGCAGTCTCCGGGAATATCAGCCCCAGCATTTT.

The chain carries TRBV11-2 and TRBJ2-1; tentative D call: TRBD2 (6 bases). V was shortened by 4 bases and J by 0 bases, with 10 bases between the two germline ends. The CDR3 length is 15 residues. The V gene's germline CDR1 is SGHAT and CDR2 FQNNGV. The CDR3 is CASSSHGSSYNEQFF. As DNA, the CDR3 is TGTGCCAGCAGCTCGCACGGGAGCTCCTACAATGAGCAGTTCTTC.

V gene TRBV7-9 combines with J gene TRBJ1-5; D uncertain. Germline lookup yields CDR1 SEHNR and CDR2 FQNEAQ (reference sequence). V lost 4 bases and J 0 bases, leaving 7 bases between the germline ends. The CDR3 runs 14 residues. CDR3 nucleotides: TGTGCCAGCAGCTCTGAGTATAGCAATCAGCCCCAGCATTTT. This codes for CASSSEYSNQPQHF. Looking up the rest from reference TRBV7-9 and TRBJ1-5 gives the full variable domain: DTGVSQNPRHKITKRGQNVTFRCDPISEHNRLYWYRQTLGQGPEFLTYFQNEAQLEKSRLLSDRFSAERPKGSFSTLEIQRTEQGDSAMYLCASSSEYSNQPQHFGDGTRLSIL.